These T cell receptor beta chains were read from a single sample in a study of T cells after yellow fever vaccination. TCRdb re-called the 5' RACE reads through MiXCR, storing one row per CDR3 protein. The data hold around 600,000 distinct CDR3 sequences, with 12% observed a single time. Material: PBMCs, obtained on the day of the yellow fever booster vaccination. Source of these receptors: a man in his thirties or forties who received the YFV17D yellow fever vaccine. CDR3s include the opening cysteine and the closing phenylalanine or tryptophan. Clone size is stated in some rows and not others, as once, few, many or a class when expanded.

many | TRBJ1-2 | 13 | TRBV5-5 | CASSLSPNYGYTF
NA | TRBJ2-5 | 16 | TRBV5-1 | CASSLALVAGVETQYF
few | TRBJ2-2 | 15 | TRBV5-1 | CASSVTSGSTGELFF
few | TRBJ2-5 | 12 | TRBV7-2 | CASSWDVGTQYF
few | TRBJ2-1 | 14 | TRBV29-1 | CSVEFPLARNEQFF
few | TRBJ2-3 | 12 | TRBV7-2 | CASSSYPTTQYF
NA | TRBJ2-7 | 13 | TRBV7-6 | CASSKRPGSEQYF
few | TRBJ1-2 | 16 | TRBV3-1 | CASSLSYRGGPYGYTF
few | TRBJ2-7 | 14 | TRBV20-1 | CSAQERSPTYEQYF
few | TRBJ1-1 | 15 | TRBV6-5 | CASSSTYTGNTEAFF
NA | TRBJ1-1 | 13 | TRBV6-1 | CASSAYGGQEAFF
few | TRBJ1-1 | 13 | TRBV29-1 | CSVLWGGLTEAFF
many | TRBJ2-5 | 15 | TRBV29-1 | CSVVLAGGPPETQYF
many | TRBJ2-3 | 17 | TRBV5-1 | CASMLGDYTGRTDTQYF
NA | TRBJ1-1 | 14 | TRBV12-5 | CASGSSPGNTEAFF
few | TRBJ2-2 | 19 | TRBV11-1 | CASSVGLGISGRAGGELFF
NA | TRBJ2-7 | 17 | TRBV6-5 | CASSYVTSGSLSYEQYF
NA | TRBJ1-6 | 17 | TRBV6-5 | CASSYSRGASYNSPLHF
NA | TRBJ2-5 | 18 | TRBV7-2 | CASSFPLGGVSGQETQYF
NA | TRBJ1-1 | 14 | TRBV9 | CASSVVGSNTEAFF
many | TRBJ2-3 | 14 | TRBV7-3 | CASSGSGSTDTQYF
NA | TRBJ2-3 | 15 | TRBV29-1 | CSVGGDRGIADTQYF
many | TRBJ2-5 | 16 | TRBV6-2/TRBV6-3 | CASSSRTSGRGETQYF
NA | TRBJ2-4 | 16 | TRBV7-9 | CASTSSGGGAKNIQYF
NA | TRBJ1-2 | 18 | TRBV3-1 | CASSQVEGQAPFNYGYTF
NA | TRBJ2-1 | 16 | TRBV7-9 | CASSKTSGRAVNEQFF
NA | TRBJ1-5 | 10 | TRBV12-3/TRBV12-4 | CASRHQPQHF
NA | TRBJ1-2 | 16 | TRBV5-4 | CASSFRPGDSVYGYTF
many | TRBJ2-7 | 17 | TRBV4-3 | CASSGSLLGLAGHEQYF
few | TRBJ1-5 | 16 | TRBV18 | CASSPPEDGGPQPQHF
few | TRBJ2-2 | 17 | TRBV29-1 | CSVLRVAGGSRTGELFF
NA | TRBJ2-6 | 17 | TRBV2 | CASSSGRWDSGANVLTF
few | TRBJ1-1 | 14 | TRBV20-1 | CSGTGFGSNTEAFF
many | TRBJ1-1 | 14 | TRBV7-9 | CASSSSRGETEAFF